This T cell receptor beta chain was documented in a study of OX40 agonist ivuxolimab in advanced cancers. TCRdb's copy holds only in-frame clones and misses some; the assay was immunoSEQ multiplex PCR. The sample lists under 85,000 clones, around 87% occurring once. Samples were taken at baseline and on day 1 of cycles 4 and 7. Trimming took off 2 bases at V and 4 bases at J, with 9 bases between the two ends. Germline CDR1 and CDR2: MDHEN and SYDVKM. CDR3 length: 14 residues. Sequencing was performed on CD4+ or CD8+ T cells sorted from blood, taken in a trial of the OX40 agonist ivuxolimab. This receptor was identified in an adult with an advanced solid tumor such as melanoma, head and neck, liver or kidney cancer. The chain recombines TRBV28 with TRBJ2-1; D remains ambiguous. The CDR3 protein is CASSLHDQYNEQFF. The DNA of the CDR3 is TGTGCCAGCAGTTTACACGACCAGTACAATGAGCAGTTCTTC.